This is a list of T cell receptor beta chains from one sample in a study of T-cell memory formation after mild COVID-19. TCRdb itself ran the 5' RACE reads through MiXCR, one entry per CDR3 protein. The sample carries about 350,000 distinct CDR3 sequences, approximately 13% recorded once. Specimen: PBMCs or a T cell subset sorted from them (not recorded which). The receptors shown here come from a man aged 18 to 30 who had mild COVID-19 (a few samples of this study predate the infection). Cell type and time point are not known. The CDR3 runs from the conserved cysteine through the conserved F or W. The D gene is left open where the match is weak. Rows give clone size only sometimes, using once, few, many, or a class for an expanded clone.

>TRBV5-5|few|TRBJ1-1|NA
CASSPAGYSDTEAFF
TGTGCCAGCAGCCCCGCCGGCTACTCGGACACTGAAGCTTTCTTT
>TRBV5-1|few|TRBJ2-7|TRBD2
CASKVRGGGYEQYF
TGCGCCAGCAAGGTTCGGGGCGGGGGCTACGAGCAGTACTTC
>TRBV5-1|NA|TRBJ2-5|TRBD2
CASSGLGGAYETQYF
TGCGCCAGCAGCGGCCTCGGGGGGGCTTATGAGACCCAGTACTTC
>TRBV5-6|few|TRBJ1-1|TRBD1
CASSLDRGLGAFF
TGTGCCAGCAGCTTGGACAGGGGGCTCGGGGCTTTCTTT
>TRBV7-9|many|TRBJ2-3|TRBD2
CASSTTSGVVTQYF
TGTGCCAGCAGCACCACTAGCGGCGTGGTTACGCAGTATTTT
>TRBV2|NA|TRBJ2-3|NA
CASSRLDGSTDTQYF
TGTGCCAGCAGCAGACTTGACGGCTCCACAGATACGCAGTATTTT
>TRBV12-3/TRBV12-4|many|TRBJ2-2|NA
CASKESGGTNTGELFF
TGTGCCAGCAAAGAGTCCGGGGGAACCAACACCGGCGAGCTGTTTTTT
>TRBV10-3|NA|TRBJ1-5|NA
CAITDTGIQDQPQHF
TGTGCCATCACCGACACAGGGATTCAGGATCAGCCCCAGCATTTT
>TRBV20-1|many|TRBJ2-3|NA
CSAGGPGTDTQYF
TGCAGTGCTGGGGGACCGGGGACAGATACGCAGTATTTT
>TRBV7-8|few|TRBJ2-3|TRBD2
CASSAQGLAGGFGDTQYF
TGTGCCAGCAGCGCACAGGGACTAGCGGGGGGTTTTGGGGATACGCAGTATTTT
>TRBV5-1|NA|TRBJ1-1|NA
CASSFGLLNTEAFF
TGCGCCAGCAGCTTCGGTTTGCTGAACACTGAAGCTTTCTTT
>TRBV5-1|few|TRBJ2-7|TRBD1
CASSDERGLYEQYF
TGCGCCAGCAGCGACGAAAGGGGGCTCTACGAGCAGTACTTC
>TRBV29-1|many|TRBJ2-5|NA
CSGNSKETQYF
TGCAGCGGGAATTCGAAAGAGACCCAGTACTTC
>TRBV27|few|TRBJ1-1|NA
CASSPQGLGTEAFF
TGTGCCAGCAGTCCTCAGGGATTAGGGACTGAAGCTTTCTTT
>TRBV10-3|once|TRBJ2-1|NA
CAISPTSWSSYNEQFF
TGTGCCATCAGTCCCACTTCGTGGAGCTCCTACAATGAGCAGTTCTTC
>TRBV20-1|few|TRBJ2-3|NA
CSAREQGSGTQYF
TGCAGTGCTAGAGAACAGGGCTCAGGTACGCAGTATTTT
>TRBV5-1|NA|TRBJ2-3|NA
CASSSGAGTDTQYF
TGCGCCAGCAGCTCGGGGGCTGGCACAGATACGCAGTATTTT
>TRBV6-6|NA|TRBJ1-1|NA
CASSYGGASEAFF
TGTGCCAGCAGTTACGGCGGGGCTTCTGAAGCTTTCTTT
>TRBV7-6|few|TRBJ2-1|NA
CATSSSDRSSYNEQFF
TGTGCCACCTCTTCCAGCGACAGGAGCTCCTACAATGAGCAGTTCTTC
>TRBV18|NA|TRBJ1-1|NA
CASSPPGWDTEAFF
TGTGCCAGCTCACCACCGGGGTGGGACACTGAAGCTTTCTTT
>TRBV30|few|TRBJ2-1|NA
CAWSAPGRRHNEQFF
TGTGCCTGGAGTGCCCCCGGACGGAGACACAATGAGCAGTTCTTC
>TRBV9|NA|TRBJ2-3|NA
CASSVGFAYTDTQYF
TGTGCCAGCAGCGTAGGGTTCGCCTACACAGATACGCAGTATTTT
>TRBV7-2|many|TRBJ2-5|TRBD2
CASSLRLAGVLKTQYF
TGTGCCAGCAGCCTGCGACTAGCGGGGGTCTTGAAGACCCAGTACTTC
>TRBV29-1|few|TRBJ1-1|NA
CSVRGFTEAFF
TGCAGCGTTCGGGGGTTCACTGAAGCTTTCTTT
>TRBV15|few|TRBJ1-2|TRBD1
CATSRGGTGGDGYTF
TGTGCCACCAGCAGAGGCGGGACAGGGGGCGATGGCTACACCTTC
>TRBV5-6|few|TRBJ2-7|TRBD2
CASSPSTGGREQYF
TGTGCCAGCAGCCCCTCCACGGGGGGGCGAGAGCAGTACTTC
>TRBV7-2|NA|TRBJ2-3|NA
CASSRRGNTDTQYF
TGTGCCAGCAGCCGAAGGGGAAACACAGATACGCAGTATTTT
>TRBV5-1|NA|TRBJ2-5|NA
CASSLDTGEETQYF
TGCGCCAGCAGCTTGGATACGGGGGAAGAGACCCAGTACTTC
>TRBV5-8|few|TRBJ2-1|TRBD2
CASSPGLAGGDEQFF
TGTGCCAGCAGCCCCGGACTAGCGGGGGGAGATGAGCAGTTCTTC
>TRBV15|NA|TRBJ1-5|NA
CATSRESGTSQPQHF
TGTGCCACCAGCAGAGAATCCGGGACCAGTCAGCCCCAGCATTTT
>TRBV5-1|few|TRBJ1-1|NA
CASSLGVLGNTEAFF
TGCGCCAGCAGCCTTGGCGTCCTGGGGAACACTGAAGCTTTCTTT
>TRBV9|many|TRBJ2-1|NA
CASSVELGTKQFF
TGTGCCAGCAGCGTAGAGTTAGGCACGAAGCAGTTCTTC
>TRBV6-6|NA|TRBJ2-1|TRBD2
CASRTGGTTYNEQFF
TGTGCCAGCAGAACCGGGGGGACCACCTACAATGAGCAGTTCTTC
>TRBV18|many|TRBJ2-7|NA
CASSETSTYEQYF
TGTGCCAGCTCGGAAACTTCTACCTACGAGCAGTACTTC
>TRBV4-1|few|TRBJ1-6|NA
CASSPQSREGYNSPLHF
TGCGCCAGCAGCCCCCAGAGCCGGGAGGGATATAATTCACCCCTCCACTTT
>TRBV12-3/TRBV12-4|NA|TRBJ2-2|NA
CASSSTGHTGELFF
TGTGCCAGCAGTAGCACAGGACACACCGGGGAGCTGTTTTTT
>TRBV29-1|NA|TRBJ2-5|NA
CSFAWRTQYF
TGCAGCTTTGCTTGGCGTACCCAGTACTTC
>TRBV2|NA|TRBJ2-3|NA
CASSEAKDPTDTQYF
TGTGCCAGCAGTGAAGCCAAGGACCCCACAGATACGCAGTATTTT
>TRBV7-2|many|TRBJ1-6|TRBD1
CASSRTGGWNSPLHF
TGTGCCAGCAGCCGGACAGGGGGCTGGAATTCACCCCTCCACTTT
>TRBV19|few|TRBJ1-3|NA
CASGARNTIYF
TGTGCCAGTGGTGCCAGAAACACCATATATTTT
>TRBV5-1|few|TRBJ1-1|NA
CASSGEVGPTEAFF
TGCGCCAGCAGCGGGGAAGTAGGGCCCACTGAAGCTTTCTTT
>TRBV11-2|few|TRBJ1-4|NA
CASSLDQGNEKLFF
TGTGCCAGCAGCTTAGATCAAGGGAATGAAAAACTGTTTTTT
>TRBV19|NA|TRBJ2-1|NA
CASAGRTASSYNEQFF
TGTGCCAGTGCTGGGAGGACAGCAAGCTCCTACAATGAGCAGTTCTTC
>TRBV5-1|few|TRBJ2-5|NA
CASSFRAEGTQYF
TGCGCCAGCAGCTTCCGCGCGGAGGGGACCCAGTACTTC
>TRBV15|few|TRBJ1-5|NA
CATSRSPRDGHQPQHF
TGTGCCACCAGCAGATCCCCAAGGGACGGTCATCAGCCCCAGCATTTT
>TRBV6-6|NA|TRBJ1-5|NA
CASSYSGGDSNQPQHF
TGTGCCAGCAGTTACTCTGGGGGCGACAGCAATCAGCCCCAGCATTTT
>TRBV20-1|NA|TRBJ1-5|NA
CSALGGSTYSNQPQHF
TGCAGTGCCTTGGGGGGCAGCACTTATAGCAATCAGCCCCAGCATTTT
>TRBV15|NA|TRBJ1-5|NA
CATSRDRGGQPQHF
TGTGCCACCAGCAGAGATAGGGGAGGTCAGCCCCAGCATTTT